This T cell receptor beta chain was obtained from a study of blood T cell repertoires in COVID-19. Overall study context: Samples taken during acute and convalescent COVID-19 were collected in the United States, Italy and Spain.

The ends lost 4 bases at V and 4 bases at J; junction bases unmatched: 14. Germline lookup yields CDR1 LGHDT and CDR2 YNNKEL (reference sequence). This CDR3 contains 17 residues. TCRdb's copy holds only in-frame clones and misses some; the assay was immunoSEQ multiplex PCR. The sample includes 200,000 to 250,000 clones, less than 90% seen only once; the top ten take 20%. This TCR was sampled from a man younger than 40 with active or convalescent COVID-19. Material: peripheral blood. The chain links TRBV3-1 (or the pseudogene TRBV3-2) to TRBJ2-7; 9 bases agree with TRBD2. The DNA for the CDR3 is TGTGCCAGCAGCCCCCTCTTGGGGCTAGCGGGGAGGTACGAGCAGTACTTC. Amino acids: CASSPLLGLAGRYEQYF.